These T cell receptor beta chains were read from a single sample in a study of blood T cells in healthy people across ages. Each CDR3 protein is one row after TCRdb ran MiXCR on the 5' RACE reads. The sample lists 1.5 million to 2 million distinct CDR3 sequences, around 42% seen once, with around 23% in the top ten. The sample taken for sequencing was blood. The origin of the receptors is a human donor in good health. CDR3s include the opening cysteine and the closing phenylalanine or tryptophan. D genes are given only for firm matches. Part of the rows lack a size; the others show once, few, many or a class for expanded clones.

D	V	size	J	DNA	CDR3
TRBD1	TRBV7-2	.	TRBJ2-7	TGTGCCAGCAGACCCCGGACAGGGCCTAGCTCCTACGAGCAGTACTTC	CASRPRTGPSSYEQYF
TRBD1	TRBV11-2	.	TRBJ1-2	TGTGCCAGCAGCTACACGGGACAGGGAGCCGGCTACACCTTC	CASSYTGQGAGYTF
TRBD2	TRBV7-6	.	TRBJ2-3	TGTGCCAGCAGCTTAGTAGGCGGGGGAATCACAGATACGCAGTATTTT	CASSLVGGGITDTQYF
TRBD2	TRBV20-1	.	TRBJ2-3	TGCAGTGCTAATTATCAGCGGGGGGCTTTCACAGATACGCAGTATTTT	CSANYQRGAFTDTQYF
TRBD2	TRBV5-1	.	TRBJ2-4	TGCGCCAGCAGCTTGGATCCTAGCGGGGGGACCTTAGGGTACTTC	CASSLDPSGGTLGYF
.	TRBV6-6	.	TRBJ2-3	TGTGCCAGCAGTTCAAAGGGATTATCGACAGATACGCAGTATTTT	CASSSKGLSTDTQYF
.	TRBV6-2/TRBV6-3	.	TRBJ2-3	TGTGCCAGCAGTTACGGGGCGGGGAAGAGCACAGATACGCAGTATTTT	CASSYGAGKSTDTQYF
.	TRBV5-1	.	TRBJ1-6	TGCGCCAGCAGCTTGCAAACCCAGACTAATTCACCCCTCCACTTT	CASSLQTQTNSPLHF
.	TRBV2	.	TRBJ2-1	TGTGCCAGCAGCGACCGAGGGGTTAACTCCTACAATGAGCAGTTCTTC	CASSDRGVNSYNEQFF
TRBD1	TRBV20-1	.	TRBJ2-7	TGCAGTGCTAGCCACAACAGGGGGTCCTACGAGCAGTACTTC	CSASHNRGSYEQYF
.	TRBV7-2	once	TRBJ1-2	TGTGCCAGCAGCTTAGACCTTGGCTACACCTTC	CASSLDLGYTF
TRBD1	TRBV3-1	few	TRBJ1-2	TGTGCCAGCAGCCCTCCGACAGGGATTGGCTACACCTTC	CASSPPTGIGYTF
TRBD2	TRBV6-5	.	TRBJ2-3	TGTGCCAGCAGTTACGTGGCTAGCGGGGGCACAGATACGCAGTATTTT	CASSYVASGGTDTQYF
TRBD1	TRBV7-6	many	TRBJ2-7	TGTGCCAGCAGCCCAGGGGGACAGACCTACGAGCAGTACTTC	CASSPGGQTYEQYF
.	TRBV4-2	few	TRBJ1-5	TGTGCCAGCAGCCAAGATGGGGCCGTCGGGAATCAGCCCCAGCATTTT	CASSQDGAVGNQPQHF
.	TRBV6-6	.	TRBJ1-2	TGTGCCAGCAGACCGAAACGATGGGATAGACGGGGCGGCTACACCTTC	CASRPKRWDRRGGYTF
.	TRBV29-1	.	TRBJ1-2	TGCAGCGTTGCGGGACTAGGAGATGGCTACACCTTC	CSVAGLGDGYTF
TRBD1	TRBV2	.	TRBJ2-5	TGTGCCAGCATTAGGGGGCCCGGAGAGACCCAGTACTTC	CASIRGPGETQYF
.	TRBV2	.	TRBJ1-1	TGTGCCAGCAATGGTATCATGAACACTGAAGCTTTCTTT	CASNGIMNTEAFF
TRBD1	TRBV19	.	TRBJ1-2	TGTGCCAGTAGTCCTCCTGTGGGGACAGGGTCATATGGCTACACCTTC	CASSPPVGTGSYGYTF
.	TRBV6-1	few	TRBJ1-2	TGTGCCAGCAGTGAAGCTGGTACCATTTTCTATGGCTACACCTTC	CASSEAGTIFYGYTF
.	TRBV2	.	TRBJ1-2	TGTGCCAGCCCTAACGCGGGTAGCTACACCTTC	CASPNAGSYTF